The 15 T cell receptor beta chains given below trace back to one sample, sequenced in a study of blood T cell repertoires in COVID-19. Only in-frame clones appear in the TCRdb table, and some are missing; sequencing was by immunoSEQ multiplex PCR. The sample lists under 500,000 clones, about 85% occurring once. What was sequenced was PBMCs or T cells enriched from blood (not recorded which). The receptors were sampled from a woman between 18 and 29 years old with acute COVID-19.

This chain joins TRBV5-5 and TRBJ1-2, with 10 positions matching TRBD1. CDR3 length equals 14 residues. The germline V gene has CDR1 SGHKS and CDR2 YYEKEE (reference sequence). V was clipped by 4 bases and J by 6 bases; unmatched bases: 6. CDR3 nucleotide sequence: TGTGCCAGCAGCATATTCGGACAGGGGGATGGCTACACCTTC. Amino acid sequence: CASSIFGQGDGYTF. Drawing the rest from reference TRBV5-5 and TRBJ1-2, the complete variable domain is DAGVTQSPTHLIKTRGQQVTLRCSPISGHKSVSWYQQVLGQGPQFIFQYYEKEERGRGNFPDRFSARQFPNYSSELNVNALLLGDSALYLCASSIFGQGDGYTFGSGTRLTVV.

The chain employs TRBV7-9 and TRBJ2-5; 7 bases agree with TRBD2. The ends lost 2 bases at V and 4 bases at J; junction bases unmatched: 7. Germline V gene sequence: CDR1 SEHNR, CDR2 FQNEAQ (reference sequence). The CDR3 loop spans 15 amino acids. Written as DNA, the CDR3 is TGTGCCAGCAGCTTATTAGGCGGGGGAAGAGAGACCCAGTACTTC. Its translation is CASSLLGGGRETQYF.

The chain employs TRBV23-1 and TRBJ1-6; TRBD1 matches at 7 bases. TRBV23-1 is sorted into the ORF group, with uncertain function. The CDR3 covers 15 residues. Trimming cost V 9 bases and J 10 bases; bases outside gene matches: 15. CDR3 loop: CARYRGPSQGSPLHF. The CDR3 nucleotides are TGCGCCAGATACAGGGGCCCTTCTCAGGGGTCACCCCTCCACTTT.

The J gene is TRBJ2-1, the V gene TRBV5-1, with 12 bases lining up with TRBD2. CDR1 and CDR2 (germline): SGHRS, YFSETQ. The CDR3 runs 16 residues. The junction had 4 bases not matched to a gene; V was cut back by 3 bases and J by 3 bases. The CDR3 loop reads CASSWTSGEFYNEQFF. The CDR3 bases are TGCGCCAGCAGCTGGACTAGCGGGGAGTTCTACAATGAGCAGTTCTTC.

This clone came up a few times. The gene calls are TRBV28 and TRBJ1-1; possible D gene TRBD1, 5 bases. The V end lost 6 bases, the J end lost 8 bases, and 10 bases lay between the germline ends. Germline V gene lookup returns CDR1 MDHEN and CDR2 SYDVKM. This CDR3 spans 11 amino acids. CDR3 amino acids: CASRQTVEAFF. The CDR3 bases are TGTGCCAGCAGACAGACAGTCGAAGCTTTCTTT.

The chain links TRBV23-1 to TRBJ1-6; perhaps TRBD1 as D (5 bases). TRBV23-1 qualifies as an ORF whose function is uncertain. V lost 2 bases, J lost 14 bases, and 10 bases lay in between. The CDR3 sequence is 12 residues long. The CDR3 region has the DNA TGCGCCAGCAGTCAAGGGTCGGACACCCTCCACTTT. As protein: CASSQGSDTLHF.

The chain has TRBV14 and TRBJ2-7, with D possibly matching TRBD1 (6 bases). The CDR3 is made up of 14 amino acids. Germline V gene sequence: CDR1 SGHDN, CDR2 FVKESK. Trimming shortened V by 6 bases and J by 2 bases, and 14 bases separated the two germline ends. CDR3 region: CASSGQRHPYEQYF. DNA for the CDR3: TGTGCCAGCAGTGGACAGCGACACCCCTACGAGCAGTACTTC.

This chain joins TRBV27 and TRBJ1-1, with unresolved D. Trimming pared 2 bases from V and 1 base from J, leaving 8 bases between. Germline V gene lookup returns CDR1 MNHEY and CDR2 SMNVEV (reference sequence). The CDR3 has 14 residues. CDR3 coding DNA: TGTGCCAGCAGTTTAACGGTAGCGAACACTGAAGCTTTCTTT. Its translation: CASSLTVANTEAFF.

The gene calls are TRBV19 and TRBJ1-2; unclear D gene. Trimming removed 1 base from V and 4 bases from J, with 22 bases in between. The CDR3 has 18 amino acids. Germline-derived CDR1 and CDR2 are LNHDA and SQIVND (reference sequence). CDR3 coding DNA: TGTGCCAGTAGTATAGCGGCGGCAGGAGGCGGAATATCCTATGGCTACACCTTC. Its translation is CASSIAAAGGGISYGYTF.

CDR3 sequence: CASSSPPGGTDTQYF. CDR3 DNA sequence: TGTGCCAGCAGTTCCCCCCCCGGGGGCACAGATACGCAGTATTTT. This rearrangement joins TRBV28 to TRBJ2-3; a weak D match, TRBD2 (5 bases). V lost 4 bases and J 1 base, leaving 12 bases between the germline ends. The CDR3 is 15 amino acids. Germline V gives CDR1 MDHEN, CDR2 SYDVKM.

The V call is TRBV27, the J call TRBJ2-3, with D uncertain. Germline V gene lookup returns CDR1 MNHEY and CDR2 SMNVEV (reference sequence). The CDR3 is made up of 15 amino acids. Trimming took off 5 bases at V and 2 bases at J, with 14 bases between the two ends. The CDR3 DNA reads as TGTGCCAGCAGTCTCGCGCCGTACCTCACAGATACGCAGTATTTT. It specifies CASSLAPYLTDTQYF.

The chain carries TRBV24-1 and TRBJ1-5, with D perhaps TRBD1 (5 bases). In germline, CDR1 is KGHDR, CDR2 SFDVKD. V shed 2 bases and J shed 7 bases, with 8 bases lying between them. The length of the CDR3 is 13 residues. The CDR3 DNA follows: TGTGCCACCAGTGATTCGCAGGGACAGCCCCAGCATTTT. The encoded protein is CATSDSQGQPQHF.

CDR3 region: CASSPRGTGETQYF. The CDR3 region has the DNA TGTGCCAGCAGCCCCAGGGGGACTGGAGAGACCCAGTACTTC. The rearrangement joins TRBV7-9 to TRBJ2-5, with a weak D call TRBD1 (7 bases). Trimming pared 5 bases from V and 4 bases from J, leaving 14 bases between. This CDR3 contains 14 residues. Germline V gene sequence: CDR1 SEHNR, CDR2 FQNEAQ (reference sequence).

A note on this clone: The sample has other DNA sequences that encode this CDR3 too. This chain joins TRBV28 and TRBJ2-7; tentative D call: TRBD1 (5 bases). CDR3 length: 11 residues. The germline V gene encodes CDR1 MDHEN and CDR2 SYDVKM. The ends were cut back, 5 bases at V and 3 bases at J, with 5 bases in the middle. The CDR3 region has the DNA TGTGCCAGCAGTGACAGCTACGAGCAGTACTTC. As protein: CASSDSYEQYF. Looking up the rest from reference TRBV28 and TRBJ2-7 gives the full variable domain: DVKVTQSSRYLVKRTGEKVFLECVQDMDHENMFWYRQDPGLGLRLIYFSYDVKMKEKGDIPEGYSVSREKKERFSLILESASTNQTSMYLCASSDSYEQYFGPGTRLTVT.

As for this clone: At the DNA level, this CDR3 is encoded by other sequences in the same sample as well. The chain carries TRBV2 and TRBJ1-4, with 8 nucleotides matching TRBD1. Germline V gene sequence: CDR1 SNHLY, CDR2 FYNNEI. V shed 6 bases and J 7 bases; nucleotides not matched to a gene: 7. CDR3 length equals 14 residues. The CDR3 bases are TGTGCCAGCAGCGGACAGGGTGTGGGTGAAAAACTGTTTTTT. Protein sequence: CASSGQGVGEKLFF.